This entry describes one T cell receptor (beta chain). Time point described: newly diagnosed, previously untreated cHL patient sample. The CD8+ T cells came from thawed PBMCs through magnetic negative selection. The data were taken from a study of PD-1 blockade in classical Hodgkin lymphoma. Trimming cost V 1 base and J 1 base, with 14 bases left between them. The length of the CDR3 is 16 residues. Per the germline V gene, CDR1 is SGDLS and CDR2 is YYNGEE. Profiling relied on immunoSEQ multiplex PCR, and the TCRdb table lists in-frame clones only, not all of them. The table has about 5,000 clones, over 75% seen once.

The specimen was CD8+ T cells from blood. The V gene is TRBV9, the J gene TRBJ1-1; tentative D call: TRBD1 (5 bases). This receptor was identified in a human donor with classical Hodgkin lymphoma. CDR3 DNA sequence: TGTGCCAGCAGCGTAACAAGGGACCAGGGGAACACTGAAGCTTTCTTT. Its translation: CASSVTRDQGNTEAFF.